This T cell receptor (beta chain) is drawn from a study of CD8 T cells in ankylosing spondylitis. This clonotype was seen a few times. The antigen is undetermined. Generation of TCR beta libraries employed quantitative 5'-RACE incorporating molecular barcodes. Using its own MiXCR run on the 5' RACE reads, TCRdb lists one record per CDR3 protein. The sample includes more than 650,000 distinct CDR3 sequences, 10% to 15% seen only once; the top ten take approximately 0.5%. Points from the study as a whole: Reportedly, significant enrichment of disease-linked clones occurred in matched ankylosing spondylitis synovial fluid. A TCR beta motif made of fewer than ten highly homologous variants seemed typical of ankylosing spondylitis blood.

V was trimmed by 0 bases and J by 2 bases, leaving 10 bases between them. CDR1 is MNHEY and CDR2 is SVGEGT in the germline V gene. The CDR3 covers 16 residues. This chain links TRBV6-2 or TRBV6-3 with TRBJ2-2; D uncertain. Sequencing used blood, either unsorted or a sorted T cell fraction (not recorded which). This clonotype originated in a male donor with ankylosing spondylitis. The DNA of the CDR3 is TGTGCCAGCAGTTACTCGGCCCTACCTAACACCGGGGAGCTGTTTTTT. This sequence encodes CASSYSALPNTGELFF.